This entry lists 4 T cell receptor beta chains sequenced from one sample in a study of T-cell memory formation after mild COVID-19. TCRdb itself ran the 5' RACE reads through MiXCR, one entry per CDR3 protein. The data show fewer than 250,000 distinct CDR3 sequences, with over 9.5% seen just once and approximately 2.8% held by the top ten. Sequencing was done on a sample of PBMCs or a T cell subset sorted from them (not recorded which). These receptors were taken from a man younger than 30 who had mild COVID-19 (a few samples of this study predate the infection). Cell type and time point are not known.

This clonotype has a handful of counts. The rearrangement links TRBV7-2 to TRBJ1-1; no clear D gene. V gave up 2 bases and J gave up 5 bases, with 9 bases separating them. Germline V gene lookup returns CDR1 SGHTA and CDR2 FQGNSA. The CDR3 totals 13 residues. CDR3 bases: TGTGCCAGCAGCTTACCCCCCGCGACTGAAGCTTTCTTT. Amino acid sequence: CASSLPPATEAFF.

This rearrangement joins TRBV12-3 or TRBV12-4 to TRBJ2-3, with 9 bases matching TRBD2. V dropped 5 bases and J dropped 4; count of bases not matched to a gene: 22. This CDR3 has 20 residues. This CDR3 reads CASSLRRRGGLLLAPDTQYF. CDR3 nucleotide sequence: TGTGCCAGCAGTCTCCGGCGGCGGGGGGGCCTGTTATTAGCCCCAGATACGCAGTATTTT.

This clonotype was detected ten times or more. The J gene is TRBJ2-5, the V gene TRBV5-6, with D perhaps TRBD1 or TRBD2 (5 bases each). CDR1 is SGHDT and CDR2 is YYEEEE in the germline V gene. This CDR3 has 15 amino acids. V was trimmed by 2 bases and J by 1 base, leaving 12 bases between them. CDR3 sequence (DNA): TGTGCCAGCAGCTTAATAACCGGGACCCAAGAGACCCAGTACTTC. It encodes CASSLITGTQETQYF.

This clonotype was seen only a few times. J is TRBJ2-1 and V is TRBV11-2; unclear D gene. Germline V gene sequence: CDR1 SGHAT, CDR2 FQNNGV. The CDR3 spans 12 residues. The V gene lost 3 bases and the J gene lost 6 bases, with 6 bases spanning the gap. The CDR3: CASSLVGNEQFF. CDR3 in DNA: TGTGCCAGCAGCTTGGTAGGCAATGAGCAGTTCTTC.